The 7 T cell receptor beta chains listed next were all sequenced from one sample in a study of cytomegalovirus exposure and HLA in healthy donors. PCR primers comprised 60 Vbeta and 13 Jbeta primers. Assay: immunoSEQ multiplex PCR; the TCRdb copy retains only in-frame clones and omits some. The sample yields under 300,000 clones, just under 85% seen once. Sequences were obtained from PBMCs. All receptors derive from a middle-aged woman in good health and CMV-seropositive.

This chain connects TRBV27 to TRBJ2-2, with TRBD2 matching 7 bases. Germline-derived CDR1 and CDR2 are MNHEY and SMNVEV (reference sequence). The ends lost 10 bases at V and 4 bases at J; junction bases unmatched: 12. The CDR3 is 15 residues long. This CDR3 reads CANPEAGVGTGELFF. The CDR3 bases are TGTGCCAACCCTGAGGCGGGAGTGGGCACCGGGGAGCTGTTTTTT.

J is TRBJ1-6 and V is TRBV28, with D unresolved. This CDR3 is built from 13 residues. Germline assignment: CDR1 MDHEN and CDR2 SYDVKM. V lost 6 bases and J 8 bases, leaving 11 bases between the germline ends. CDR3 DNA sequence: TGTGCCAGCAGGAGGGAGGAACATTCACCCCTCCACTTT. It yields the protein CASRREEHSPLHF.

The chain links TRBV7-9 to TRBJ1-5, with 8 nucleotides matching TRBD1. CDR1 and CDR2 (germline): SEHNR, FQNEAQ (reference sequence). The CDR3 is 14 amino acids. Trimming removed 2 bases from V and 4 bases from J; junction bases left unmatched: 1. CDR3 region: CASSLTGGNQPQHF. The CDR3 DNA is TGTGCCAGCAGCTTAACAGGGGGTAATCAGCCCCAGCATTTT. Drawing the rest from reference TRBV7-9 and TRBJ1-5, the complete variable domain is DTGVSQNPRHKITKRGQNVTFRCDPISEHNRLYWYRQTLGQGPEFLTYFQNEAQLEKSRLLSDRFSAERPKGSFSTLEIQRTEQGDSAMYLCASSLTGGNQPQHFGDGTRLSIL.

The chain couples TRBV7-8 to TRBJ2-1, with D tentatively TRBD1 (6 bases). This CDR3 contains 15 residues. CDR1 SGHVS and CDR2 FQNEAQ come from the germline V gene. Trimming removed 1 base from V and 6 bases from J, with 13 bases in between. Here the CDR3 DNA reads TGTGCCAGCAGCTTAGGGGGGCCAGGTCGCAATGAGCAGTTCTTC. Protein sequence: CASSLGGPGRNEQFF.

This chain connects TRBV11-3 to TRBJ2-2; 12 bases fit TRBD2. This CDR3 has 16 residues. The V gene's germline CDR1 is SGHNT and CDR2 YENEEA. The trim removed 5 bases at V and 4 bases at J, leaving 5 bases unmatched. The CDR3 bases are TGTGCCAGCAGCCCACTAGCGGGAGGTATCACCGGGGAGCTGTTTTTT. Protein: CASSPLAGGITGELFF.

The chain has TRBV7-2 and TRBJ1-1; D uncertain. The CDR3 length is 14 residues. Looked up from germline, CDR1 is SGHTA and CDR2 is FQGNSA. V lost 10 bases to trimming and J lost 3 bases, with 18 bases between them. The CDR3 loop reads CATNSRIGDTEAFF. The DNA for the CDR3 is TGTGCCACCAATAGCAGGATCGGGGACACTGAAGCTTTCTTT.

CDR3 sequence reads: CASSPGYYEQYF. The DNA for the CDR3 is TGTGCCAGTAGTCCGGGTTACTACGAGCAGTACTTC. The rearrangement joins TRBV19 to TRBJ2-7, with D hard to call. V lost 5 bases and J 3 bases, leaving 8 bases between the germline ends. The CDR3 covers 12 residues. CDR1 is LNHDA and CDR2 is SQIVND in the germline V gene (reference sequence).